A single sample is the source of the 31 T cell receptor beta chains below, sequenced in a study of post-analysis software for immune sequencing data. Whole-study findings and limits: Patients had higher frequencies than controls of about 5 TRBV segments, including TRBV5-6, TRBV5-1 and TRBV20-1.

Unique molecular identifiers were carried by the TCR beta cDNA libraries. One entry per CDR3 protein, called by TCRdb with MiXCR from the PCR reads. The sample records roughly 870,000 distinct CDR3 sequences, 53% being singletons. No antigen has been assigned to these receptors. The sample comprised blood. The receptors derive from a girl aged 10-17 years with multiple sclerosis.

The chain recombines TRBV20-1 with TRBJ2-7; 8 bases fit TRBD1. The germline V gene has CDR1 DFQATT and CDR2 SNEGSKA (reference sequence). Trimming removed 1 base from V and 1 base from J; junction bases left unmatched: 6. The CDR3 contains 15 residues. CDR3 bases: TGCAGTGCTAGAGTCCCGGGACAGGTATCCTACGAGCAGTACTTC. Its translation: CSARVPGQVSYEQYF.

The chain employs TRBV5-1 and TRBJ2-1; 11 bases line up with TRBD2. The J segment lost 7 bases and the V segment lost 7 bases, leaving 7 bases of the junction unmatched. This CDR3 spans 14 amino acids. Germline V gene sequence: CDR1 SGHRS, CDR2 YFSETQ. CDR3 protein: CASSASGRSNEQFF. Here the CDR3 DNA reads TGCGCCAGCTCGGCTAGCGGGAGGTCGAATGAGCAGTTCTTC.

This chain uses TRBV6-6 with TRBJ1-2; D not certain. The CDR3 is made up of 11 amino acids. V lost 2 bases to trimming and J lost 8 bases, with 6 bases between them. The germline V gene has CDR1 MNHNY and CDR2 SVGAGI (reference sequence). CDR3 residues: CASSYVWGYTF. The CDR3 DNA reads as TGTGCCAGCAGTTACGTCTGGGGCTACACCTTC.

This clonotype appeared a few times. V usage is TRBV12-3 or TRBV12-4 and J usage is TRBJ2-7, with TRBD2 matching over 9 bases. CDR3 size: 14 residues. J gave up 8 bases and V 2 bases, and 7 bases lay outside the gene matches. Here the CDR3 DNA reads TGTGCCAGCAGTTTAACCGGCGGGAGGGCCCAGCAGTACTTC. Its protein is CASSLTGGRAQQYF.

This clonotype turned up a few times. The rearrangement uses TRBV6-1 and TRBJ2-7; 11 nucleotides agree with TRBD2. Per the germline V gene, CDR1 is MNHNS and CDR2 is SASEGT. The CDR3 totals 15 residues. Germline trimming cut 9 bases from V and 3 bases from J; bases unmatched to any gene: 10. The CDR3 reads CASESFSGGGYEQYF. CDR3 nucleotides: TGTGCCAGTGAGTCCTTTAGCGGGGGGGGCTACGAGCAGTACTTC.

This clonotype was seen only a few times. V is TRBV5-6 and J is TRBJ2-1; TRBD2 aligns across 9 bases. Unmatched junction bases numbered 12, after V lost 4 bases and J lost 7 bases. The CDR3 contains 16 residues. Looked up from germline, CDR1 is SGHDT and CDR2 is YYEEEE. CDR3 loop: CASSNLAGSRLNEQFF. The CDR3 region has the DNA TGTGCCAGCAGCAACCTAGCGGGGAGTCGTTTGAATGAGCAGTTCTTC.

Only a few counts were recorded for this clonotype. The J gene is TRBJ2-7, the V gene TRBV6-4; D may be TRBD1 (6 bases). V lost 5 bases to trimming and J lost 2 bases, with 13 bases between them. The CDR3 has 14 residues. Germline values: CDR1 MRHNA, CDR2 SNTAGT. This chain's CDR3 is CASSRTASPYEQYF. The CDR3 bases are TGTGCCAGCAGTAGGACAGCTTCCCCCTACGAGCAGTACTTC.

This clonotype was recorded a few times. The chain is built from TRBV20-1 and TRBJ2-7, with D unresolved. CDR3 length: 14 amino acids. Germline loops: CDR1 DFQATT, CDR2 SNEGSKA (reference sequence). V was shortened by 6 bases and J by 4 bases, with 19 bases between the two germline ends. The CDR3 protein is CSALEPGGSYEQYF. The CDR3 nucleotides are TGCAGTGCATTGGAGCCCGGTGGTTCGTACGAGCAGTACTTC.

This clonotype was seen a handful of times. The chain couples TRBV20-1 to TRBJ2-1, with 11 bases aligning to TRBD2. V dropped 4 bases and J dropped 0; count of bases not matched to a gene: 8. This CDR3 has 17 amino acids. Germline CDR1 and CDR2: DFQATT and SNEGSKA (reference sequence). This CDR3 reads CSAKTSGGQSSYNEQFF. CDR3 bases: TGCAGTGCTAAAACTAGCGGGGGACAGAGCTCCTACAATGAGCAGTTCTTC.

The V gene is TRBV6-5, the J gene TRBJ1-2, with 9 bases lining up with TRBD1. The CDR3 consists of 16 residues. Germline CDR1 is MNHEY and CDR2 is SVGAGI. V lost 0 bases and J lost 6; bases outside the gene matches: 8. As DNA, the CDR3 is TGTGCCAGCAGTTACTCGATCGGGACAGGGAACCATGGCTACACCTTC. Residues: CASSYSIGTGNHGYTF.

This clonotype has a count of ten or more. The chain couples TRBV29-1 to TRBJ2-1; D remains unclear. The germline V gene has CDR1 SQVTM and CDR2 ANQGSEA. The CDR3 totals 11 residues. V was trimmed by 3 bases and J by 4 bases, leaving 4 bases between them. CDR3: CSVEGYNEQFF. The CDR3 DNA is TGCAGCGTTGAGGGGTACAATGAGCAGTTCTTC.

The V call is TRBV3-1, the J call TRBJ2-7, with D unresolved. CDR1 is LGHDT and CDR2 is YNNKEL in the germline V gene (reference sequence). Trimming shortened V by 0 bases and J by 6 bases, and 12 bases separated the two germline ends. This CDR3 contains 14 residues. This CDR3 is CASSQDWQRGEQYF. CDR3 in DNA: TGTGCCAGCAGCCAAGACTGGCAGAGAGGCGAGCAGTACTTC.

The chain uses TRBV12-3 or TRBV12-4 and TRBJ2-7; 8 nucleotides agree with TRBD1. The CDR3 runs 16 residues. Unmatched junction bases numbered 12, after V lost 5 bases and J lost 3 bases. CDR3 loop: CASSAHTGGIFYEQYF. CDR3 bases: TGTGCCAGCAGTGCTCATACAGGGGGTATTTTCTACGAGCAGTACTTC.

The chain is built from TRBV20-1 and TRBJ2-5; 11 bases align to TRBD2. The CDR3 runs 17 residues. V lost 3 bases, J lost 5 bases, and 14 bases stayed unmatched. Germline V gene data show CDR1 as DFQATT and CDR2 as SNEGSKA (reference sequence). CDR3 DNA: TGCAGTGCTAGTGGGAGCGGGCTAGCGGGGGGTGTGGAGACCCAGTACTTC. Its protein product is CSASGSGLAGGVETQYF.

The chain recombines TRBV20-1 with TRBJ2-4, with D possibly being TRBD1 or TRBD2 (6 bases each). Per the germline V gene, CDR1 is DFQATT and CDR2 is SNEGSKA (reference sequence). The V end lost 8 bases, the J end lost 3 bases, and 17 bases lay between the germline ends. The length of the CDR3 is 14 residues. The CDR3 coding sequence is TGCAGTCAATACAAGAGGGGGGACAAAAACATTCAGTACTTC. Amino acids: CSQYKRGDKNIQYF.

V gene TRBV5-1 combines with J gene TRBJ2-3; D could derive from TRBD1 or TRBD2 (5 bases each). This CDR3 is 14 amino acids long. Germline V lookup: CDR1 SGHRS, CDR2 YFSETQ. V was pared by 3 bases and J by 8 bases, with 16 bases between. The DNA of the CDR3 is TGCGCCAGCAGCTCCGGGGCAGACTCTCGTACGCAGTATTTT. It codes for CASSSGADSRTQYF. Based on the CDR3 plus reference TRBV5-1 and TRBJ2-3, the full variable domain is KAGVTQTPRYLIKTRGQQVTLSCSPISGHRSVSWYQQTPGQGLQFLFEYFSETQRNKGNFPGRFSGRQFSNSRSEMNVSTLELGDSALYLCASSSGADSRTQYFGPGTRLTVL.

This clonotype was observed a few times. The junction shows a germline mismatch at one end, possibly a read error. The chain combines TRBV12-3 or TRBV12-4 with TRBJ2-1; 15 positions match TRBD2. CDR3 length: 20 amino acids. The CDR3 is CAGRSAGTSGRSYQYNEQFF. The CDR3 DNA sequence: TGTGCCGGCAGATCTGCCGGGACTAGCGGGAGGTCGTATCAATACAATGAGCAGTTCTTC.

This clonotype was detected a few times. J is TRBJ1-5 and V is TRBV29-1, with 7 positions matching TRBD1. Trimming removed 4 bases from V and 0 bases from J; junction bases left unmatched: 3. The CDR3 extends over 14 amino acids. Germline V gene lookup returns CDR1 SQVTM and CDR2 ANQGSEA. The CDR3 DNA reads as TGCAGCGTTGTAACAGGGGATAGCAATCAGCCCCAGCATTTT. It is translated as CSVVTGDSNQPQHF. Full variable domain (remainder filled in from reference TRBV29-1 and TRBJ1-5): SAVISQKPSRDICQRGTSLTIQCQVDSQVTMMFWYRQQPGQSLTLIATANQGSEATYESGFVIDKFPISRPNLTFSTLTVSNMSPEDSSIYLCSVVTGDSNQPQHFGDGTRLSIL.

The chain couples TRBV3-1 to TRBJ2-1; D is possibly TRBD2 (5 bases). From germline, CDR1 is LGHDT and CDR2 YNNKEL (reference sequence). This CDR3 has 15 amino acids. Trimming cost V 4 bases and J 5 bases, with 15 bases left between them. The CDR3, as DNA: TGTGCCAGCAGCCCGAAGCGGCCGCTGGACAATGAGCAGTTCTTC. Its translation is CASSPKRPLDNEQFF.

The chain joins TRBV20-1 to TRBJ2-7; no definite D call. Germline CDR1 and CDR2: DFQATT and SNEGSKA (reference sequence). The CDR3 runs to 15 residues. The V gene lost 6 bases and the J gene lost 0 bases, with 18 bases spanning the gap. The CDR3 sequence: CSARRWRTSSYEQYF. CDR3 bases: TGCAGTGCCAGACGTTGGCGAACGAGCTCCTACGAGCAGTACTTC.

This clonotype has only a few counts. This chain connects TRBV29-1 to TRBJ2-1, with 8 bases fitting TRBD1. CDR3 size: 12 residues. The V gene's germline CDR1 is SQVTM and CDR2 ANQGSEA. The V gene end was trimmed by 7 bases and the J gene end by 6 bases; junction bases not matched to a gene: 5. The chain's CDR3 is CSADRVVNEQFF. CDR3 coding DNA: TGCAGCGCGGACAGGGTAGTCAATGAGCAGTTCTTC.

This clonotype turned up a few times. The CDR3 here is CASSKAWKGAYEQYF. The CDR3 DNA reads as TGTGCCAGCAGCAAAGCTTGGAAGGGGGCCTACGAGCAGTACTTC. The chain recombines TRBV21-1 with TRBJ2-7; the table gives TRBD1 as D, unverified against the DNA. TRBV21-1 is a recognized pseudogene. This CDR3 contains 15 residues.

This clonotype has more than one count but fewer than ten. The chain links TRBV20-1 to TRBJ2-7; 8 bases line up with TRBD1. The germline V gene encodes CDR1 DFQATT and CDR2 SNEGSKA (reference sequence). The CDR3 sequence is 13 residues long. With 2 bases clipped from V and 2 bases from J, the junction kept 2 bases outside the gene matches. The CDR3 sequence is CSARTQGAYEQYF. For the CDR3, the DNA is TGCAGTGCTAGAACACAGGGGGCCTACGAGCAGTACTTC.

This rearrangement joins TRBV9 to TRBJ2-1, with 7 bases matching TRBD1. The CDR3 extends over 14 amino acids. The trim removed 2 bases at V and 3 bases at J, leaving 2 bases unmatched. CDR1 is SGDLS, CDR2 YYNGEE, per germline. CDR3: CASSVGDSYNEQFF. Here the CDR3 DNA reads TGTGCCAGCAGCGTCGGGGACAGCTACAATGAGCAGTTCTTC.

This clonotype was observed a handful of times. This rearrangement joins TRBV11-2 to TRBJ2-7; 9 bases are shared with TRBD1. The V and J ends lost 4 bases and 2 bases, in that order; junction bases with no gene match: 3. This CDR3 has 14 residues. Germline V CDR1 and CDR2: SGHAT, FQNNGV. For the CDR3, the DNA is TGTGCCAGCAGCTATGGGACAGGGCCCTACGAGCAGTACTTC. Translation: CASSYGTGPYEQYF.

The chain combines TRBV5-1 with TRBJ2-1; D is uncertain. Trimming took off 6 bases at V and 10 bases at J, with 20 bases between the two ends. Germline CDR1 SGHRS, CDR2 YFSETQ. The CDR3 extends over 14 amino acids. CDR3 in DNA: TGCGCCAGCAATCGGATCGACACCTTAATGGAGCAGTTCTTC. It is translated as CASNRIDTLMEQFF.

A note on this clonotype: The germline gene is not matched at one end of the junction; a read error may be the cause. This chain links TRBV29-1 with TRBJ2-1, with 8 bases that match TRBD1. The CDR3 has 12 amino acids. The germline CDR1 and CDR2 sequences are SQVTM and ANQGSEA. The CDR3 nucleotides read TGCAGCGTTCACACAGGGGGGAATGAGCAATTCTTC. Protein sequence: CSVHTGGNEQFF.

The chain uses TRBV10-3 and TRBJ2-3; 9 bases match TRBD2. CDR1 ENHRY and CDR2 SYGVKD come from the germline V gene. The V and J ends lost 11 bases and 1 base, in that order; junction bases with no gene match: 10. The CDR3 contains 15 residues. DNA for the CDR3: TGTGCCGGCTCGCGGGCTAGCGGGGGCACAGATACGCAGTATTTT. Protein product: CAGSRASGGTDTQYF.

This chain connects TRBV3-1 to TRBJ2-5; TRBD2 agrees at 8 bases. Germline V gene data show CDR1 as LGHDT and CDR2 as YNNKEL (reference sequence). This CDR3 has 17 amino acids. Trimming cost V 1 base and J 4 bases; bases outside gene matches: 11. Here the CDR3 DNA reads TGTGCCAGCAGCCAAGTAGGGACTAGGTTTTCATTAGAGACCCAGTACTTC. Protein sequence: CASSQVGTRFSLETQYF.

This clonotype appeared a single time. The chain links TRBV20-1 to TRBJ2-7, with TRBD2 matching over 10 bases. Per germline, CDR1 DFQATT and CDR2 SNEGSKA (reference sequence). This CDR3 has 15 amino acids. V trimming: 5 bases; J trimming: 6 bases; junction bases outside the gene matches: 13. CDR3 DNA: TGCAGTGCTGTTAATACCGGGACTAGCGTTCGCGAGCAGTACTTC. It specifies CSAVNTGTSVREQYF.

This clonotype appeared a single time. V gene TRBV18 combines with J gene TRBJ1-4, with 7 bases that match TRBD1. Looked up from germline, CDR1 is KGHSH and CDR2 is LQKENI. The CDR3 sequence is 15 residues long. Losses at the gene ends were 3 bases for V and 8 bases for J; bases not matched to a gene: 9. CDR3 in amino acids: CASSPRNDREEKLFF. The CDR3 DNA sequence: TGTGCCAGCTCACCCAGAAATGACAGGGAGGAAAAACTGTTTTTT. The variable domain in full, with the rest retrieved from reference TRBV18 and TRBJ1-4, is NAGVMQNPRHLVRRRGQEARLRCSPMKGHSHVYWYRQLPEEGLKFMVYLQKENIIDESGMPKERFSAEFPKEGPSILRIQQVVRGDSAAYFCASSPRNDREEKLFFGSGTQLSVL.